The 15 T cell receptor beta chains reported below all come from one sample, sequenced in a study of cytomegalovirus exposure and HLA in healthy donors. Amplification used 60 Vbeta primers and 13 Jbeta primers. Assay: immunoSEQ multiplex PCR; the TCRdb copy retains only in-frame clones and omits some. Among more than 75,000 clones listed, 74% were seen once. The sequenced sample consisted of PBMCs. The receptors originated from a man aged 35-49 years in good health and CMV-seropositive.

This chain connects TRBV30 to TRBJ1-1; 7 bases fit TRBD1. Germline V gene data show CDR1 as GTSNPN and CDR2 as SVGIG (reference sequence). J was trimmed by 5 bases and V by 5 bases; bases with no gene match: 14. The CDR3 consists of 15 residues. The CDR3 DNA sequence: TGTGCCTGGTGTAGGCCAGGGGGAAGACAGACTGAAGCTTTCTTT. Protein product: CAWCRPGGRQTEAFF.

As concerns this clone: Different DNA sequences within this sample yield the same CDR3. The chain is built from TRBV5-1 and TRBJ2-7, with a tentative D call TRBD1 (6 bases). V was pared by 0 bases and J by 2 bases, with 6 bases between. Germline V gene sequence: CDR1 SGHRS, CDR2 YFSETQ. The CDR3 extends over 13 amino acids. DNA of the CDR3: TGCGCCAGCAGCTTGGACAGGGCCTACGAGCAGTACTTC. Encoded protein: CASSLDRAYEQYF.

This chain joins TRBV10-3 and TRBJ2-7; perhaps TRBD2 as D (5 bases). V was pared by 3 bases and J by 11 bases, with 17 bases between. Germline V lookup: CDR1 ENHRY, CDR2 SYGVKD. The CDR3 runs 13 residues. The CDR3 region has the DNA TGTGCCATCAGTGACATCCGAGGGTGGGATGAGTACTTC. Encoded protein: CAISDIRGWDEYF.

The chain recombines TRBV28 with TRBJ2-7, with 8 bases fitting TRBD1. CDR1 and CDR2 (germline): MDHEN, SYDVKM. J was trimmed by 7 bases and V by 7 bases; bases with no gene match: 9. The CDR3 loop spans 13 amino acids. The CDR3 reads CASTSQGAGEQYF. CDR3 nucleotides: TGTGCCAGCACCTCGCAGGGGGCTGGAGAGCAGTACTTC. Full variable domain (remainder filled in from reference TRBV28 and TRBJ2-7): DVKVTQSSRYLVKRTGEKVFLECVQDMDHENMFWYRQDPGLGLRLIYFSYDVKMKEKGDIPEGYSVSREKKERFSLILESASTNQTSMYLCASTSQGAGEQYFGPGTRLTVT.

This rearrangement joins TRBV10-3 to TRBJ1-4; D not certain. Germline V gene lookup returns CDR1 ENHRY and CDR2 SYGVKD. The CDR3 loop spans 14 amino acids. V lost 5 bases and J lost 1, with 8 bases in between. The CDR3 sequence is CAISSGQTNEKLFF. CDR3 in DNA: TGTGCCATCAGTTCAGGTCAAACTAATGAAAAACTGTTTTTT.

Details on this clone: Additional DNA sequences in this sample encode the identical CDR3. This chain links TRBV18 with TRBJ2-7; the D is unclear. Trimming shortened V by 6 bases and J by 1 base, and 10 bases separated the two germline ends. Per the germline V gene, CDR1 is KGHSH and CDR2 is LQKENI. The CDR3 spans 13 residues. CDR3 loop: CASSPGGSYEQYF. DNA of the CDR3: TGTGCCAGCTCGCCCGGTGGTTCCTACGAGCAGTACTTC.

This clone was detected a few times. V and J are TRBV18 and TRBJ2-3; TRBD2 might be the D (6 bases). Trimming stripped 0 bases from V and 3 bases from J, with 10 bases between. From germline, CDR1 is KGHSH and CDR2 LQKENI. This CDR3 contains 15 residues. The CDR3 nucleotides are TGTGCCAGCTCACCACCTAGCGGAGTGACAGATACGCAGTATTTT. It specifies CASSPPSGVTDTQYF.

The chain joins TRBV27 to TRBJ2-7; tentative D call: TRBD2 (5 bases). This CDR3 has 14 amino acids. V lost 6 bases and J 0 bases, leaving 12 bases between the germline ends. Germline CDR1 MNHEY, CDR2 SMNVEV (reference sequence). CDR3 residues: CASRSSVSSYEQYF. The CDR3 region has the DNA TGTGCCAGCAGGAGTAGCGTCAGCTCCTACGAGCAGTACTTC.

The chain is built from TRBV5-1 and TRBJ2-3; 12 positions agree with TRBD2. The CDR3 totals 14 residues. Per the germline V gene, CDR1 is SGHRS and CDR2 is YFSETQ. Trimming removed 7 bases from V and 3 bases from J; junction bases left unmatched: 3. CDR3 nucleotides: TGCGCCAGCGGAGGACTAGCGGGAACAGATACGCAGTATTTT. Translation gives CASGGLAGTDTQYF.

The chain is built from TRBV10-3 and TRBJ2-7, with 9 bases aligning to TRBD2. With V trimmed by 8 bases and J by 3 bases, 5 bases remained unmatched. This CDR3 comprises 13 residues. CDR1 and CDR2 (germline): ENHRY, SYGVKD. CDR3 residues: CAIAGGGGYEQYF. The CDR3 nucleotides read TGTGCCATCGCGGGGGGGGGAGGCTACGAGCAGTACTTC.

The V gene is TRBV15, the J gene TRBJ1-1, with D perhaps matching TRBD1 (5 bases). The CDR3 sequence is 11 residues long. Germline-derived CDR1 and CDR2 are LNHNV and YYDKDF (reference sequence). V lost 9 bases, J lost 3 bases, and 8 bases lay in between. In DNA form, the CDR3 reads TGTGCCACTCGCAGGGACACTGAAGCTTTCTTT. Protein: CATRRDTEAFF.

This chain joins TRBV7-8 and TRBJ2-7, with D possibly TRBD2 on 7 matching bases. Trimming stripped 5 bases from V and 0 bases from J, with 14 bases between. The CDR3 runs 15 residues. CDR1 and CDR2 (germline): SGHVS, FQNEAQ. The CDR3 is CASSPGASGSYEQYF. The CDR3, as DNA: TGTGCCAGCAGCCCGGGGGCTAGCGGCTCCTACGAGCAGTACTTC.

V usage is TRBV7-9 and J usage is TRBJ2-7; a weak D match, TRBD1 (5 bases). V lost 5 bases and J lost 3, with 14 bases in between. CDR1 and CDR2 from the germline V gene are SEHNR and FQNEAQ (reference sequence). The CDR3 length is 14 residues. The CDR3 reads CASSLRGTIYEQYF. The CDR3 DNA reads as TGTGCCAGCAGCCTAAGGGGCACTATCTACGAGCAGTACTTC.

The table lists this clone with many counts. The V and J genes are TRBV27 and TRBJ1-1; D is possibly TRBD1 (5 bases). This CDR3 spans 17 amino acids. V was trimmed by 0 bases and J by 1 base, leaving 15 bases between them. Germline values: CDR1 MNHEY, CDR2 SMNVEV (reference sequence). The CDR3 DNA follows: TGTGCCAGCAGTTTATCGAGAGCGCAGGGCACGAACACTGAAGCTTTCTTT. It is translated as CASSLSRAQGTNTEAFF.

This clone was observed a few times. The chain has TRBV28 and TRBJ2-1, with D possibly matching TRBD1 (6 bases). The V end was cut by 5 bases, the J end by 9 bases, with 14 bases between. Germline-derived CDR1 and CDR2 are MDHEN and SYDVKM. The CDR3 length is 13 residues. CDR3 amino acids: CASSPRMDSEQFF. CDR3 nucleotides: TGTGCCAGCAGTCCAAGAATGGACAGTGAGCAGTTCTTC.